The 19 T cell receptor beta chains below all came from one sample that was sequenced in a study of vaccination effects on CD4 cells after COVID-19. Profiling relied on immunoSEQ multiplex PCR, and the TCRdb table lists in-frame clones only, not all of them. The profile shows around 22,000 clones, 72% of them singletons. Antigen-specific CD4+ T cells were first expanded with viral peptide pools by the ViraFEST assay and only then sequenced. Following an approximately 11-day culture, CD4+ T cells were purified. Participants were given two doses of BNT162b2 or mRNA-1273 vaccine. These receptors lack a known antigen. The source was CD4+ T cells from PBMCs cultured with HCoV-NL63 spike peptides, collected after COVID-19 vaccination. The receptor source for this set is a human donor who received a COVID-19 vaccine.

V and J are TRBV7-2 and TRBJ2-5; D might be TRBD2 (7 bases). CDR1 and CDR2 (germline): SGHTA, FQGNSA. This CDR3 region has 14 residues. The ends were cut back, 3 bases at V and 3 bases at J, with 11 bases in the middle. The CDR3 reads CASSFGGGEETQYF. The CDR3 DNA reads as TGTGCCAGCAGCTTCGGCGGGGGCGAAGAGACCCAGTACTTC.

The CDR3 bases are TGTGCCAGCAGTCCAAGACTAAGGACAGAAGGCAATCAGCCCCAGCATTTT. Its protein product is CASSPRLRTEGNQPQHF. This rearrangement joins TRBV27 to TRBJ1-5; a weak D match, TRBD1 (6 bases). The CDR3 runs to 17 residues. V lost 5 bases and J lost 2, with 19 bases in between. Per the germline V gene, CDR1 is MNHEY and CDR2 is SMNVEV (reference sequence).

CDR3 region: CASSLQGTGGTEAFF. In DNA form, the CDR3 reads TGTGCCAGCAGCTTACAAGGGACAGGGGGAACTGAAGCTTTCTTT. The V gene is TRBV7-9, the J gene TRBJ1-1, with TRBD1 matching over 11 bases. The length of the CDR3 is 15 residues. CDR1 is SEHNR and CDR2 is FQNEAQ in the germline V gene (reference sequence). V lost 2 bases, J lost 5 bases, and 4 bases stayed unmatched.

V usage is TRBV18 and J usage is TRBJ2-1; 7 bases map to TRBD1. Looked up from germline, CDR1 is KGHSH and CDR2 is LQKENI. CDR3 length: 17 amino acids. V dropped 3 bases and J dropped 8; count of bases not matched to a gene: 16. The CDR3 is CASSPLDRAKGRDEQFF. The CDR3 DNA sequence: TGTGCCAGCTCACCCCTAGACAGGGCAAAGGGACGCGATGAGCAGTTCTTC.

CDR3: CASSDSSTTNTGELFF. CDR3 nucleotides: TGTGCCAGCAGTGACTCTAGCACAACGAACACCGGGGAGCTGTTTTTT. The rearrangement links TRBV6-4 to TRBJ2-2; no reliable D call. Germline V gene sequence: CDR1 MRHNA, CDR2 SNTAGT. The CDR3 has 16 amino acids. Deletions cut 0 bases from V and 0 bases from J, with 8 bases between.

This clone was seen only a few times. V is TRBV29-1 and J is TRBJ2-1; perhaps TRBD1 as D (5 bases). V lost 4 bases and J 12 bases, leaving 19 bases between the germline ends. Per the germline V gene, CDR1 is SQVTM and CDR2 is ANQGSEA. The CDR3 extends over 13 amino acids. CDR3 coding DNA: TGCAGCGTTGTCCCCTCTTCTTTAAGGGGGCAGTTCTTC. Translation: CSVVPSSLRGQFF.

The DNA for the CDR3 is TGTGCCAGCAGTGATCAGGGATGGAATCAGCCCCAGCATTTT. It specifies CASSDQGWNQPQHF. The rearrangement uses TRBV6-1 and TRBJ1-5, with a tentative D call TRBD1 (5 bases). The V gene lost 3 bases and the J gene lost 4 bases, with 10 bases spanning the gap. Germline loops: CDR1 MNHNS, CDR2 SASEGT. The CDR3 totals 14 residues.

J is TRBJ1-2 and V is TRBV2; D unclear. V gave up 2 bases and J gave up 2 bases, with 9 bases separating them. From germline, CDR1 is SNHLY and CDR2 FYNNEI. The CDR3 runs to 14 residues. The CDR3 bases are TGTGCCAGCAGTGAAAGGCGGGAAAACTATGGCTACACCTTC. Protein product: CASSERRENYGYTF.

V gene TRBV12-5 combines with J gene TRBJ2-2; 7 nucleotides match TRBD1. After removal of 5 bases from V and 6 bases from J, the junction contained 15 bases not matched to a gene. The CDR3 sequence is 17 residues long. CDR1 and CDR2 from the germline V gene are LGHNT and FRNRAP. CDR3 amino acids: CASGPPGTVPGSGELFF. The CDR3 region has the DNA TGTGCTAGTGGTCCCCCTGGGACAGTTCCCGGATCCGGGGAGCTGTTTTTT.

The chain uses TRBV7-2 and TRBJ1-2; D unresolved. The CDR3 is made up of 13 amino acids. V lost 5 bases and J 2 bases, leaving 9 bases between the germline ends. Germline V gene lookup returns CDR1 SGHTA and CDR2 FQGNSA. CDR3 in DNA: TGTGCCAGCAGCCCTGATGCCAACTATGGCTACACCTTC. It encodes CASSPDANYGYTF.

This chain uses TRBV19 with TRBJ2-5; tentatively, D is TRBD1 or TRBD2 (5 bases each). The V gene lost 1 base and the J gene lost 5 bases, with 5 bases spanning the gap. The length of the CDR3 is 12 residues. The germline CDR1 and CDR2 sequences are LNHDA and SQIVND (reference sequence). The CDR3 loop is CASSIGGETQYF. DNA of the CDR3: TGTGCCAGTAGTATAGGGGGGGAGACCCAGTACTTC.

The chain employs TRBV11-3 and TRBJ2-1; tentatively, D is TRBD2 (5 bases). The CDR3 is 12 amino acids. Germline-derived CDR1 and CDR2 are SGHNT and YENEEA. With 2 bases removed from V and 9 bases from J, the gap between germline ends came to 8 bases. CDR3 loop: CASSLPRGEQFF. In DNA form, the CDR3 reads TGTGCCAGCAGCTTACCCCGGGGTGAGCAGTTCTTC.

The chain couples TRBV3-1 (or the pseudogene TRBV3-2) to TRBJ2-7; D is tentatively TRBD1 or TRBD2 (5 bases each). Germline V gene sequence: CDR1 LGHDT, CDR2 YNNKEL (reference sequence). Trimming took off 8 bases at V and 3 bases at J, with 5 bases between the two ends. The CDR3 consists of 10 residues. The CDR3 nucleotides read TGTGCCAGCGGGGGCTACGAGCAGTACTTC. Translation gives CASGGYEQYF.

The chain carries TRBV14 and TRBJ1-2; no definite D call. Germline V gives CDR1 SGHDN, CDR2 FVKESK. There are 13 residues in the CDR3. The ends were cut back, 0 bases at V and 4 bases at J, with 6 bases in the middle. CDR3 sequence: CASSQDYSYGYTF. In DNA form, the CDR3 reads TGTGCCAGCAGCCAAGATTATAGCTATGGCTACACCTTC.

The CDR3 is CASSLYGTPDTEAFF. The CDR3 bases are TGTGCCAGCAGTTTATACGGCACCCCTGACACTGAAGCTTTCTTT. The chain combines TRBV27 with TRBJ1-1; D gene uncertain. Germline CDR1 reads MNHEY; CDR2 reads SMNVEV (reference sequence). The CDR3 sequence is 15 residues long. Trimming took off 1 base at V and 3 bases at J, with 12 bases between the two ends.

The gene calls are TRBV3-1 (or the pseudogene TRBV3-2) and TRBJ2-7, with 8 bases fitting TRBD1. The length of the CDR3 is 14 residues. Trimming cost V 4 bases and J 9 bases; bases outside gene matches: 11. The germline V gene encodes CDR1 LGHDT and CDR2 YNNKEL (reference sequence). CDR3 sequence: CASSLEQGARGQYF. CDR3 DNA sequence: TGTGCCAGCAGCCTAGAGCAGGGGGCGCGAGGGCAGTACTTC.

The chain has TRBV11-2 and TRBJ1-6; D possibly corresponds to TRBD1 (5 bases). The CDR3 sequence is 15 residues long. Looked up from germline, CDR1 is SGHAT and CDR2 is FQNNGV. V was trimmed by 1 base and J by 5 bases, leaving 9 bases between them. The CDR3, as DNA: TGTGCCAGCAGCTTAGTAGGGGCGAATAATTCACCCCTCCACTTT. Residues: CASSLVGANNSPLHF.

V usage is TRBV27 and J usage is TRBJ2-2; tentatively, D is TRBD2 (6 bases). Germline V gene data show CDR1 as MNHEY and CDR2 as SMNVEV (reference sequence). The CDR3 consists of 14 residues. Between the trimmed V and J ends, which lost 3 bases and 5 bases, there was a span of 10 bases. CDR3: CASSLQAGTGELFF. The CDR3 region has the DNA TGTGCCAGCAGTTTGCAGGCGGGAACCGGGGAGCTGTTTTTT.

The genes are TRBV7-9 and TRBJ1-1; tentative D call: TRBD1 (5 bases). Trimming left V 5 bases short and J 1 base short, with 17 bases between. Germline V lookup: CDR1 SEHNR, CDR2 FQNEAQ (reference sequence). The CDR3 runs to 16 residues. DNA for the CDR3: TGTGCCAGCAGCCGAAGGACGGGACTGAAGAACACTGAAGCTTTCTTT. Encoded protein: CASSRRTGLKNTEAFF.